A selection of T cell receptor beta chains follows, all from one sample in a study of blood T cell repertoires in COVID-19. The assay was immunoSEQ multiplex PCR, and TCRdb's table has in-frame clones only and misses some. Of fewer than 90,000 clones in the sample, approximately 80% were seen once. The specimen was peripheral blood. The receptors derive from a man aged 70 or older with COVID-19, enrolled during active disease. The CDR3 runs from the conserved cysteine through the conserved F or W. D genes are given only for firm matches. Some rows mark clone size as missing; the rest say once, few, many or name a class of expanded clone.

j_gene: TRBJ2-5; d_gene: .; abundance: .; v_gene: TRBV15; CDR3aa: CATSRGSSLGSETQYF; CDR3nt: TGTGCCACCAGCAGAGGCTCAAGTCTAGGTAGTGAGACCCAGTACTTC
j_gene: TRBJ1-2; d_gene: .; abundance: few; v_gene: TRBV14; CDR3aa: CASSQWGKPYGYTF; CDR3nt: TGTGCCAGCAGCCAATGGGGCAAACCCTATGGCTACACCTTC
j_gene: TRBJ1-4; d_gene: .; abundance: .; v_gene: TRBV12-3/TRBV12-4; CDR3aa: CASSPNYGEKLFF; CDR3nt: TGTGCCAGCAGCCCAAACTATGGAGAAAAACTGTTTTTT
j_gene: TRBJ1-2; d_gene: .; abundance: .; v_gene: TRBV5-6; CDR3aa: CASSFSGDGYTF; CDR3nt: TGTGCCAGCAGCTTTTCAGGGGATGGCTACACCTTC
j_gene: TRBJ2-7; d_gene: .; abundance: .; v_gene: TRBV11-2; CDR3aa: CASSFERGFYEQYF; CDR3nt: TGTGCCAGCAGCTTCGAAAGGGGCTTTTACGAGCAGTACTTC
j_gene: TRBJ1-6; d_gene: .; abundance: many; v_gene: TRBV2; CDR3aa: CASSVRVTGGPNSPLHF; CDR3nt: TGTGCCAGCAGTGTTCGCGTGACGGGGGGGCCGAATTCACCCCTCCACTTT
j_gene: TRBJ2-2; d_gene: TRBD2; abundance: .; v_gene: TRBV7-2; CDR3aa: CASSRRAGSNTGELFF; CDR3nt: TGTGCCAGCAGCAGAAGAGCGGGATCGAACACCGGGGAGCTGTTTTTT
j_gene: TRBJ2-7; d_gene: .; abundance: .; v_gene: TRBV10-3; CDR3aa: CAISPQASYEQYF; CDR3nt: TGTGCCATCAGCCCCCAGGCCTCCTACGAGCAGTACTTC
j_gene: TRBJ2-1; d_gene: .; abundance: .; v_gene: TRBV14; CDR3aa: CASSQDWREQFF; CDR3nt: TGTGCCAGCAGCCAAGATTGGAGAGAGCAGTTCTTC
j_gene: TRBJ1-4; d_gene: TRBD1; abundance: .; v_gene: TRBV7-2; CDR3aa: CASSFHRGGNEKLFF; CDR3nt: TGTGCCAGCAGCTTCCACAGGGGCGGTAATGAAAAACTGTTTTTT
j_gene: TRBJ2-1; d_gene: TRBD2; abundance: .; v_gene: TRBV23-1; CDR3aa: CASSQNSGGYNEQFF; CDR3nt: TGCGCCAGCAGTCAGAATAGCGGGGGGTATAATGAGCAGTTCTTC
j_gene: TRBJ2-2; d_gene: .; abundance: .; v_gene: TRBV20-1; CDR3aa: CSASVGKGTGELFF; CDR3nt: TGCAGTGCGAGTGTCGGGAAAGGGACCGGGGAGCTGTTTTTT
j_gene: TRBJ2-3; d_gene: TRBD2; abundance: .; v_gene: TRBV2; CDR3aa: CASAGGNTDTQYF; CDR3nt: TGTGCCAGCGCGGGGGGGAACACAGATACGCAGTATTTT
j_gene: TRBJ1-1; d_gene: .; abundance: .; v_gene: TRBV18; CDR3aa: CASSRDMNTEAFF; CDR3nt: TGTGCCAGCTCACGGGACATGAACACTGAAGCTTTCTTT
j_gene: TRBJ2-5; d_gene: TRBD2; abundance: .; v_gene: TRBV11-2; CDR3aa: CASSPLLASGSLIQETQYF; CDR3nt: TGTGCCAGCAGCCCCCTCTTGGCTAGCGGGAGCCTTATCCAAGAGACCCAGTACTTC
j_gene: TRBJ2-3; d_gene: .; abundance: .; v_gene: TRBV13; CDR3aa: CASSLSHSTSTDTQYF; CDR3nt: TGTGCCAGCAGCTTATCCCACTCAACTAGCACAGATACGCAGTATTTT
j_gene: TRBJ2-1; d_gene: .; abundance: .; v_gene: TRBV5-5; CDR3aa: CASSFLTTGKEQFF; CDR3nt: TGTGCCAGCAGCTTCTTGACTACAGGGAAAGAGCAGTTCTTC
j_gene: TRBJ2-5; d_gene: .; abundance: .; v_gene: TRBV7-8; CDR3aa: CASSYPSGDSETQYF; CDR3nt: TGTGCCAGCAGCTACCCCTCTGGGGACTCGGAGACCCAGTACTTC
j_gene: TRBJ1-1; d_gene: .; abundance: .; v_gene: TRBV5-1; CDR3aa: CASSPGQVNTEAFF; CDR3nt: TGCGCCAGCAGCCCAGGACAAGTGAACACTGAAGCTTTCTTT
j_gene: TRBJ1-2; d_gene: .; abundance: .; v_gene: TRBV28; CDR3aa: CASRGSLYGYTF; CDR3nt: TGTGCCAGCCGAGGGAGCCTTTATGGCTACACCTTC
j_gene: TRBJ1-1; d_gene: TRBD1; abundance: .; v_gene: TRBV4-2; CDR3aa: CASSRTGSGTLNTEAFF; CDR3nt: TGTGCCAGCAGCCGGACAGGGTCGGGGACCCTGAACACTGAAGCTTTCTTT
j_gene: TRBJ1-1; d_gene: TRBD1; abundance: .; v_gene: TRBV6-1; CDR3aa: CASSDQTGGDTEAFF; CDR3nt: TGTGCCAGCAGTGATCAGACAGGGGGCGACACTGAAGCTTTCTTT
j_gene: TRBJ1-4; d_gene: .; abundance: .; v_gene: TRBV15; CDR3aa: CATSRGRDEKLFF; CDR3nt: TGTGCCACCAGCCGGGGGAGGGATGAAAAACTGTTTTTT
j_gene: TRBJ1-3; d_gene: .; abundance: .; v_gene: TRBV27; CDR3aa: CASSLIAGDNTIYF; CDR3nt: TGTGCCAGCAGTTTAATCGCAGGGGACAACACCATATATTTT
j_gene: TRBJ1-5; d_gene: .; abundance: .; v_gene: TRBV7-9; CDR3aa: CASSLSGFSQPQHF; CDR3nt: TGTGCCAGCAGCCTCTCGGGATTTAGTCAGCCCCAGCATTTT
j_gene: TRBJ1-1; d_gene: .; abundance: .; v_gene: TRBV7-6; CDR3aa: CASSFSTNTEAFF; CDR3nt: TGTGCCAGCAGCTTCAGTACGAACACTGAAGCTTTCTTT
j_gene: TRBJ2-2; d_gene: TRBD1; abundance: once; v_gene: TRBV19; CDR3aa: CASSMWTGAGTGELFF; CDR3nt: TGTGCCAGTAGTATGTGGACAGGGGCCGGCACCGGGGAGCTGTTTTTT
j_gene: TRBJ2-1; d_gene: TRBD2; abundance: .; v_gene: TRBV10-3; CDR3aa: CAISVSSGSGNEQFF; CDR3nt: TGTGCCATCAGTGTATCTAGCGGGAGTGGCAATGAGCAGTTCTTC
j_gene: TRBJ1-1; d_gene: .; abundance: .; v_gene: TRBV5-1; CDR3aa: CASNGGIVGGTEAFF; CDR3nt: TGCGCCAGCAACGGGGGGATCGTAGGAGGCACTGAAGCTTTCTTT
j_gene: TRBJ2-5; d_gene: TRBD2; abundance: .; v_gene: TRBV7-8; CDR3aa: CASSLVTTSAETQYF; CDR3nt: TGTGCCAGCAGCTTAGTTACTACTAGCGCGGAGACCCAGTACTTC
j_gene: TRBJ1-2; d_gene: .; abundance: .; v_gene: TRBV6-8; CDR3aa: CASSYFPGIYYGYTF; CDR3nt: TGTGCCAGCAGTTACTTCCCAGGGATCTACTATGGCTACACCTTC
j_gene: TRBJ2-7; d_gene: TRBD1; abundance: .; v_gene: TRBV11-2; CDR3aa: CASSYWTGGPYEQYF; CDR3nt: TGTGCCAGCAGCTACTGGACAGGGGGGCCTTACGAGCAGTACTTC
j_gene: TRBJ2-7; d_gene: .; abundance: once; v_gene: TRBV6-6; CDR3aa: CATFTSSHEQYF; CDR3nt: TGTGCCACCTTCACTAGTTCCCACGAGCAGTACTTC
j_gene: TRBJ2-7; d_gene: TRBD1; abundance: once; v_gene: TRBV7-2; CDR3aa: CASSLGGQGASYEQYF; CDR3nt: TGTGCCAGCAGCTTAGGGGGACAGGGGGCTTCCTACGAGCAGTACTTC
j_gene: TRBJ1-2; d_gene: .; abundance: .; v_gene: TRBV6-5; CDR3aa: CASSHGGHGYTF; CDR3nt: TGTGCCAGCAGTCACGGGGGGCATGGCTACACCTTC
j_gene: TRBJ2-5; d_gene: TRBD2; abundance: .; v_gene: TRBV5-6; CDR3aa: CASSSSGGAQETQYF; CDR3nt: TGTGCCAGCAGCTCTAGCGGGGGGGCACAGGAGACCCAGTACTTC
j_gene: TRBJ2-3; d_gene: TRBD2; abundance: once; v_gene: TRBV28; CDR3aa: CASSFFGRVDTQYF; CDR3nt: TGTGCCAGCAGTTTTTTCGGGAGGGTAGATACGCAGTATTTT
j_gene: TRBJ2-7; d_gene: .; abundance: .; v_gene: TRBV12-3/TRBV12-4; CDR3aa: CASSLWPYEQYF; CDR3nt: TGTGCCAGCAGTTTGTGGCCCTACGAGCAGTACTTC